This entry lists 14 T cell receptor beta chains sequenced from one sample in a study of shared clonotypes between healthy human individuals. The protocol was immunoSEQ multiplex PCR, while the TCRdb copy is restricted to in-frame clones and leaves out a portion. Found here are some 800,000 clones, nearly 95% of them singletons; the top ten hold approximately 25%. CD45RO-negative, CCR7-positively selected cells formed the naive CD8 fraction, excluding terminally differentiated effector memory CD45RA+ cells. The sequenced material came from naive CD8+ T cells sorted from blood. The source is a man aged 25-45 years in good health.

The chain uses TRBV6-1 and TRBJ2-1; a weak D match, TRBD1 (5 bases). The V end was cut by 7 bases, the J end by 3 bases, with 13 bases between. Germline CDR1 reads MNHNS; CDR2 reads SASEGT. CDR3 size: 14 residues. The CDR3 sequence is CASKGRGLYNEQFF. The DNA for the CDR3 is TGTGCCAGCAAGGGAAGGGGCCTCTACAATGAGCAGTTCTTC.

This clone was seen only once. The CDR3 region has the DNA TGCAGCGTTGTCACGAAGGGACAGGACCATCTCGAAGTAGCGGGACAGGTCATTCAGTACTTC. This encodes CSVVTKGQDHLEVAGQVIQYF. V and J are TRBV29-1 and TRBJ2-4; D may be TRBD1 or TRBD2 (8 bases each). This CDR3 spans 21 amino acids. Germline values: CDR1 SQVTM, CDR2 ANQGSEA. V was trimmed by 4 bases and J by 9 bases, leaving 40 bases between them.

The chain combines TRBV10-2 with TRBJ2-7; D possibly corresponds to TRBD1 (6 bases). Trimming removed 6 bases at V and 4 bases at J, with 10 bases between. The CDR3 covers 12 residues. Germline V gene data show CDR1 as WSHSY and CDR2 as SAAADI. CDR3 in DNA: TGCGCCAGCAGCGAGGGGACATACGAGCAGTACTTC. This codes for CASSEGTYEQYF.

The chain joins TRBV28 to TRBJ1-2; D is uncertain. Trimming removed 6 bases from V and 5 bases from J, with 16 bases in between. The CDR3 length is 14 residues. Germline CDR1 and CDR2: MDHEN and SYDVKM. The CDR3 nucleotides are TGTGCCAGCAGCCCTCAGGCGCCGTTTTATGGCTACACCTTC. Amino acids: CASSPQAPFYGYTF.

The chain employs TRBV11-2 and TRBJ2-5; 7 bases match TRBD1. The CDR3 is 15 amino acids. CDR1 and CDR2 from the germline V gene are SGHAT and FQNNGV. The V and J ends lost 1 base and 5 bases, in that order; junction bases with no gene match: 7. CDR3 nucleotide sequence: TGTGCCAGCAGCTTAGGGTGGGACAGCACCGAGACCCAGTACTTC. Its protein is CASSLGWDSTETQYF.

The chain links TRBV28 to TRBJ1-2; D is ambiguous. The germline V and J ends were trimmed by 2 bases and 1 base, with 14 bases remaining between them. Germline V CDR1 and CDR2: MDHEN, SYDVKM. This CDR3 has 16 amino acids. CDR3 bases: TGTGCCAGCAGTTTAGACCAAACCACTTTTAACTATGGCTACACCTTC. Translating it yields CASSLDQTTFNYGYTF.

The CDR3, as DNA: TGCAGCGTTGAGTCAGATTTCGACACAGATACGCAGTATTTT. Translation gives CSVESDFDTDTQYF. This chain joins TRBV29-1 and TRBJ2-3; D not resolved. CDR3 length: 14 amino acids. V was trimmed by 3 bases and J by 2 bases, leaving 12 bases between them. Germline V gene lookup returns CDR1 SQVTM and CDR2 ANQGSEA.

The chain has TRBV20-1 and TRBJ2-7; possible D gene TRBD1, 5 bases. Germline CDR1 reads DFQATT; CDR2 reads SNEGSKA (reference sequence). CDR3 length: 11 amino acids. Trimming removed 6 bases at V and 3 bases at J, with 9 bases between. For the CDR3, the DNA is TGCAGTGCGCCGACAGTCTACGAGCAGTACTTC. Protein product: CSAPTVYEQYF.

The chain has TRBV15 and TRBJ1-1; D is uncertain. Germline CDR1 reads LNHNV; CDR2 reads YYDKDF (reference sequence). V lost 3 bases to trimming and J lost 3 bases, with 14 bases between them. This CDR3 region has 15 residues. The CDR3 reads CATSSPTSLDTEAFF. The CDR3, as DNA: TGTGCCACCAGCAGCCCGACTTCATTGGACACTGAAGCTTTCTTT. Based on the CDR3 plus reference TRBV15 and TRBJ1-1, the full variable domain is DAMVIQNPRYQVTQFGKPVTLSCSQTLNHNVMYWYQQKSSQAPKLLFHYYDKDFNNEADTPDNFQSRRPNTSFCFLDIRSPGLGDTAMYLCATSSPTSLDTEAFFGQGTRLTVV.

The V and J genes are TRBV27 and TRBJ2-1; D tentatively reads TRBD1 or TRBD2 (5 bases each). Trimming shortened V by 2 bases and J by 12 bases, and 14 bases separated the two germline ends. The CDR3 sequence is 13 residues long. Germline-derived CDR1 and CDR2 are MNHEY and SMNVEV (reference sequence). Here the CDR3 DNA reads TGTGCCAGCAGTTTAGCCGCCGGGGCCCCGCAGTTCTTC. It specifies CASSLAAGAPQFF.

The chain recombines TRBV29-1 with TRBJ2-6, with D unresolved. Germline CDR1 reads SQVTM; CDR2 reads ANQGSEA. V was clipped by 5 bases and J by 4 bases, with 9 bases between them. The CDR3 totals 13 residues. The CDR3 loop is CSVLWAGANVLTF. In DNA form, the CDR3 reads TGCAGCGTTCTTTGGGCCGGGGCCAACGTCCTGACTTTC.

This chain links TRBV7-6 with TRBJ1-5; no clear D gene. This CDR3 has 15 residues. The V gene's germline CDR1 is SGHVS and CDR2 FNYEAQ. The V gene lost 1 base and the J gene lost 2 bases, with 9 bases spanning the gap. CDR3 sequence: CASSLDTGGNQPQHF. The CDR3 region has the DNA TGTGCCAGCAGCTTAGATACGGGAGGCAATCAGCCCCAGCATTTT.

The CDR3 DNA reads as TGTGCCAGCAGCTTAACGCACTCTGGAAACACCATATATTTT. It codes for CASSLTHSGNTIYF. V and J are TRBV11-2 and TRBJ1-3; no clear D gene. V lost 2 bases to trimming and J lost 0 bases, with 5 bases between them. The CDR3 is 14 residues long. Germline CDR1 reads SGHAT; CDR2 reads FQNNGV.

This chain links TRBV7-6 with TRBJ2-3; D unclear. The CDR3 is made up of 13 amino acids. With 3 bases removed from V and 2 bases from J, the gap between germline ends came to 6 bases. Germline V gene lookup returns CDR1 SGHVS and CDR2 FNYEAQ. CDR3 in amino acids: CASSFGFTDTQYF. The CDR3 nucleotides are TGTGCCAGCAGCTTTGGGTTCACAGATACGCAGTATTTT.